The rows below give T cell receptor beta chains drawn from one sample of a study of shared clonotypes between healthy human individuals. Measured with immunoSEQ multiplex PCR; TCRdb has only the in-frame clones, and not every one. The table includes about 820,000 clones, over 90% detected once. Sequences were obtained from naive CD8+ T cells sorted from blood. These receptors were collected from a man aged 25 to 40 in good health. Each CDR3 is given with its conserved first and last residue.

v_gene: TRBV11-2
CDR3aa: CASRPGLGAYSEQFF

v_gene: TRBV10-1
CDR3aa: CASSAWKNTGELFF

v_gene: TRBV29-1
CDR3aa: CSPRTDNEQFF

v_gene: TRBV5-4
CDR3aa: CASSPSGTGELFF

v_gene: TRBV2
CDR3aa: CAVPGPASEKLFF

v_gene: TRBV7-9
CDR3aa: CASSLAGQAQYF

v_gene: TRBV2
CDR3aa: CASSPGGVGEQYF

v_gene: TRBV7-6
CDR3aa: CASSSHDEQYF

v_gene: TRBV6-5
CDR3aa: CASKGTGPYEQYF

v_gene: TRBV19
CDR3aa: CASSMGVDRIYEQYF

v_gene: TRBV5-4
CDR3aa: CASSSGQYNEQFF

v_gene: TRBV19
CDR3aa: CASSARLEAFF

v_gene: TRBV25-1
CDR3aa: CASSDDLEGEAKNIQYF

v_gene: TRBV7-8
CDR3aa: CASSPGGRTYEQYF

v_gene: TRBV7-9
CDR3aa: CASSGDTSGSSWSYEQYF

v_gene: TRBV29-1
CDR3aa: CSVEPLAGENYEQYF

v_gene: TRBV9
CDR3aa: CASSAFGQGGWAFF

v_gene: TRBV7-6
CDR3aa: CASSLVSTGPGELFF

v_gene: TRBV10-3
CDR3aa: CAISESTVYGYTF

v_gene: TRBV5-1
CDR3aa: CASSPDRREQYF

v_gene: TRBV29-1
CDR3aa: CSVEASGGPGGELFF

v_gene: TRBV28
CDR3aa: CASSSSRRGTGELFF

v_gene: TRBV27
CDR3aa: CASSLSLAGSYEQYF

v_gene: TRBV6-6
CDR3aa: CASSYSRDRGIDEQFF

v_gene: TRBV27
CDR3aa: CASSLFFRTPSYEQYF

v_gene: TRBV7-2
CDR3aa: CASSLDGNQPQHF